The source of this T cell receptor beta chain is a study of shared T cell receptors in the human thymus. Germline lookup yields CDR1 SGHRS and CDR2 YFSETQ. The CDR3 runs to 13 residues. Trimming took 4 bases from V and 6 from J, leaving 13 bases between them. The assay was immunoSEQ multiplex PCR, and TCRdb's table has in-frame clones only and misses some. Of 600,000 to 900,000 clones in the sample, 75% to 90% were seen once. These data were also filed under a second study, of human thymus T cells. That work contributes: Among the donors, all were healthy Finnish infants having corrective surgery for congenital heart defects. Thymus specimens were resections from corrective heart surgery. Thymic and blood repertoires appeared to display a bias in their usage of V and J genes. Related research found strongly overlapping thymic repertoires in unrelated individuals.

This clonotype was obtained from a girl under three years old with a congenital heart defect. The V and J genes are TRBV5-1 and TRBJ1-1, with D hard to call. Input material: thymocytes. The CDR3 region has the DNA TGCGCCAGCAGCCCGGAGCCGTTAGCTGAAGCTTTCTTT. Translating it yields CASSPEPLAEAFF.